This T cell receptor beta chain was captured by sequencing in a study of lymphopenia after photon versus proton radiotherapy. Measured with immunoSEQ multiplex PCR; TCRdb has only the in-frame clones, and not every one. The sample lists roughly 23,000 clones, 80% to 90% occurring once. Trimming took 5 bases from V and 7 from J, leaving 10 bases between them. This CDR3 spans 12 amino acids. Germline CDR1 reads SGHRS; CDR2 reads YFSETQ. The sequenced sample was peripheral blood, obtained from a patient treated with proton-based radiotherapy. V and J are TRBV5-1 and TRBJ2-1; D possibly corresponds to TRBD1 (5 bases). The source is an elderly man with esophageal cancer. The CDR3 sequence is CASRARVNEQFF. The CDR3 DNA is TGCGCCAGCAGGGCCAGGGTTAATGAGCAGTTCTTC. Full variable domain (rest looked up from reference TRBV5-1 and TRBJ2-1): KAGVTQTPRYLIKTRGQQVTLSCSPISGHRSVSWYQQTPGQGLQFLFEYFSETQRNKGNFPGRFSGRQFSNSRSEMNVSTLELGDSALYLCASRARVNEQFFGPGTRLTVL.